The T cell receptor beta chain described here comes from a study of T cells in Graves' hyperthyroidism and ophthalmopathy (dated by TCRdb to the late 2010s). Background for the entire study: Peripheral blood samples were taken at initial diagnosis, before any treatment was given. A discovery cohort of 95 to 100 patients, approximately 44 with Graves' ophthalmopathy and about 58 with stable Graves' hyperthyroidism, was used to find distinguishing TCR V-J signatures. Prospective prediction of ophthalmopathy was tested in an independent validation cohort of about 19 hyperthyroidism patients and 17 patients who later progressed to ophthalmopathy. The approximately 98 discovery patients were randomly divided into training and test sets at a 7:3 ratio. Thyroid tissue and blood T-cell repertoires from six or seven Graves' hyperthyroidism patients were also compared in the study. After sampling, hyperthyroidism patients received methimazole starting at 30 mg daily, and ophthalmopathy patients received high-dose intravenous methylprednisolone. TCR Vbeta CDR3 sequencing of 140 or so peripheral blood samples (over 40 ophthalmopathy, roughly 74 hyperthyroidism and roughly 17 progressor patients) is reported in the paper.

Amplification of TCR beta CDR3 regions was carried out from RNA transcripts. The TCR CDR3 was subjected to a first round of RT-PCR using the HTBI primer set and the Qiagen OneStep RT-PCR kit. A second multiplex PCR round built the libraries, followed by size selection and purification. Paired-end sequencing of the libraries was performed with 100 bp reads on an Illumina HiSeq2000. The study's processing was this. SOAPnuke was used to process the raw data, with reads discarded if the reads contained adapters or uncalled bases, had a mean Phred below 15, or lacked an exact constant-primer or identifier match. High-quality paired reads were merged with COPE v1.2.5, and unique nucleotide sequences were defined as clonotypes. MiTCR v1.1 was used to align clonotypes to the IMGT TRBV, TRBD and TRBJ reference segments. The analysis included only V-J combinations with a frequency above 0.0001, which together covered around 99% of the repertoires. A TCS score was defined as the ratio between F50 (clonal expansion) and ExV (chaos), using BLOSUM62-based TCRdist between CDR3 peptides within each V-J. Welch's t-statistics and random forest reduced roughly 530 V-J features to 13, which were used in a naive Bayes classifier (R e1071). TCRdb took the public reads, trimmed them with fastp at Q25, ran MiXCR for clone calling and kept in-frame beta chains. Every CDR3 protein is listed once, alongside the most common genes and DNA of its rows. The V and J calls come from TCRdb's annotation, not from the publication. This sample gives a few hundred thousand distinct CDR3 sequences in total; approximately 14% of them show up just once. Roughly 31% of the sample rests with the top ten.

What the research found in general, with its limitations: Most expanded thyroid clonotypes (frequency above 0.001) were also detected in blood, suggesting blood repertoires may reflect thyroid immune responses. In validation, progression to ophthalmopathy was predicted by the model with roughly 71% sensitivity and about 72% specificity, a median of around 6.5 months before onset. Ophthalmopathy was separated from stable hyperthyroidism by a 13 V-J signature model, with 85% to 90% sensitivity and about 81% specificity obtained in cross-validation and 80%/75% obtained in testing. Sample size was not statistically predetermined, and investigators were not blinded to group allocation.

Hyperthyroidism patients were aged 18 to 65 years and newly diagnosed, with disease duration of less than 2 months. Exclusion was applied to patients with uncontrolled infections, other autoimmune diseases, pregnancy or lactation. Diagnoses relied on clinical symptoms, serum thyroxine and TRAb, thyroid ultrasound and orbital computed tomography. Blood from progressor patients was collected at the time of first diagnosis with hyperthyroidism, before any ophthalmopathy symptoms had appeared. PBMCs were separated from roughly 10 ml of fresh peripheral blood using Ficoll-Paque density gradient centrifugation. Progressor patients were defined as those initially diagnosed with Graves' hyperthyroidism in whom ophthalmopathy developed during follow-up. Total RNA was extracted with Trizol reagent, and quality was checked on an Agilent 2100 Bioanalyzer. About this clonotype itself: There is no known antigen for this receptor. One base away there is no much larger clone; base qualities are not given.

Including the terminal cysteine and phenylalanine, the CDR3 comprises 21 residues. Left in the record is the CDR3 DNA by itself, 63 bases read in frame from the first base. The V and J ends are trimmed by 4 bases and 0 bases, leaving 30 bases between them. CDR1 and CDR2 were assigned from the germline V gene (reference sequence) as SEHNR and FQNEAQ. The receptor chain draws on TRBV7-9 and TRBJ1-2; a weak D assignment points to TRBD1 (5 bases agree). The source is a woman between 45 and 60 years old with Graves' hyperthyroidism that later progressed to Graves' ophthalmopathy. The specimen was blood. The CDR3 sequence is CASSSRFHPPGGKASNYGYTF. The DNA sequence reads TGTGCCAGCAGCTCAAGGTTTCATCCCCCCGGGGGGAAAGCCTCTAACTATGGCTACACCTTC.